Described below is a single T cell receptor (beta chain) sequence and its context. The sample belongs to a study of blood T cell repertoires in COVID-19. About the research overall: Donors in the United States, Italy and Spain gave samples during acute or convalescent COVID-19.

As originally analysed: Amplification of reference gene primers was used by the study to estimate nucleated cell counts. Assay: immunoSEQ multiplex PCR; the TCRdb copy retains only in-frame clones and omits some. The V and J calls and clone size were taken over from that table, and D and trimming were inferred from the DNA. There are approximately 97,000 clones in the sample; roughly 87% occur only once, and around 5% lies in the top ten. The sequence was collected from a woman in her forties or fifties with COVID-19, enrolled during active disease. Sequenced input: peripheral blood.

For the CDR3, the DNA is TGTGCCAGCAGCCAAACTAGTTACGAGCAGTACTTC. Its translation: CASSQTSYEQYF. The rearrangement uses TRBV3-1 (or the pseudogene TRBV3-2) and TRBJ2-7; D is possibly TRBD2 (5 bases). Trimming stripped 2 bases from V and 4 bases from J, with 6 bases between. Germline loops: CDR1 LGHDT, CDR2 YNNKEL (reference sequence). The CDR3 contains 12 residues.